A selection of T cell receptor beta chains follows, all from one sample in a study of regulatory dendritic cells for organ transplantation. Here immunoSEQ multiplex PCR was the method, and the copy in TCRdb shows in-frame clones only, minus some. This table holds roughly 30,000 clones, approximately 82% found once. Sequencing used naive CD8+ T cells from blood. The receptors were sampled from a human donor in good health. Both conserved end residues are part of each CDR3. The D gene is left open where the match is weak. Some rows have no size entry. The others give once, few or many, or a class for an expanded clone.

d_gene	v_gene	abundance	j_gene	CDR3aa	CDR3nt
.	TRBV5-6	.	TRBJ1-3	CASSLGRNSGNTIYF	TGTGCCAGCAGCTTGGGGCGGAACTCTGGAAACACCATATATTTT
.	TRBV7-9	.	TRBJ2-1	CASSPTGYNEQFF	TGTGCCAGCAGCCCGACAGGATACAATGAGCAGTTCTTC
.	TRBV7-2	.	TRBJ1-1	CATRFAVSNTEAFF	TGTGCCACCCGGTTCGCGGTGAGCAACACTGAAGCTTTCTTT
TRBD1	TRBV13	.	TRBJ2-2	CASSRDRGSPGELFF	TGTGCCAGCAGCCGGGACAGGGGTTCCCCCGGGGAGCTGTTTTTT
TRBD1	TRBV5-1	few	TRBJ2-7	CASSLELDRASYEQYF	TGCGCCAGCAGCTTGGAGTTGGACAGGGCCTCCTACGAGCAGTACTTC
.	TRBV21-1	once	TRBJ1-5	CASSKDPGGFGSNQPQHF	TGTGCCAGCAGCAAAGATCCCGGGGGGTTCGGTAGCAATCAGCCCCAGCATTTT
.	TRBV5-4	.	TRBJ2-7	CASSTRGGQLSYEQYF	TGTGCCAGCAGCACCCGGGGTGGCCAACTCTCCTACGAGCAGTACTTC
TRBD2	TRBV7-3	.	TRBJ2-1	CASSLISGGANNEQFF	TGTGCCAGCAGCTTAATAAGCGGGGGGGCAAACAATGAGCAGTTCTTC
.	TRBV7-7	.	TRBJ2-1	CASSLAGGRNEQFF	TGTGCCAGCAGCTTAGCGGGGGGGCGAAATGAGCAGTTCTTC
.	TRBV27	.	TRBJ2-5	CASSPGQYQETQYF	TGTGCCAGCAGTCCCGGACAGTACCAAGAGACCCAGTACTTC
.	TRBV9	.	TRBJ1-2	CASSVAVGGLGYGYTF	TGTGCCAGCAGCGTAGCGGTGGGGGGGCTGGGCTATGGCTACACCTTC
.	TRBV28	.	TRBJ1-2	CASSLTVQGSDGYTF	TGTGCCAGCAGTTTGACCGTCCAGGGGAGCGATGGCTACACCTTC
.	TRBV14	.	TRBJ1-6	CASSRVDSLYNSPLHF	TGTGCCAGCAGCCGAGTGGACAGTCTCTATAATTCACCCCTCCACTTT
TRBD1	TRBV7-9	.	TRBJ1-4	CASSLRRGLEKLFF	TGTGCCAGCAGCTTAAGGAGGGGGCTTGAAAAACTGTTTTTT